These T cell receptor beta chains were read from a single sample in a study of OX40 agonist ivuxolimab in advanced cancers. The repertoire was sequenced with immunoSEQ multiplex PCR; TCRdb's copy has only in-frame clones and lacks some. The sample has 55,000 to 85,000 clones; 86% are singletons. The source material was CD4+ or CD8+ T cells sorted from blood, sampled in a trial of the OX40 agonist ivuxolimab. The source of these receptors is an adult with an advanced solid tumor such as melanoma, head and neck, liver or kidney cancer. The CDR3 runs from the conserved cysteine through the conserved F or W. The order of the fields is J gene, V gene, D gene, clone size, CDR3 DNA, CDR3 protein. The D gene is left open where the match is weak. Rows may omit the clone size; those that give it use once, few, many or a size class.

J gene: TRBJ1-1; V gene: TRBV5-1; D gene: .; clone size: .; CDR3 DNA: TGCGCCAGCAGCTTGGTAGTACGAGGTTGGACTGAAGCTTTCTTT; CDR3 protein: CASSLVVRGWTEAFF
J gene: TRBJ2-1; V gene: TRBV11-2; D gene: .; clone size: .; CDR3 DNA: TGTGCCAGCAGCTCTCGGCAGGGCAGCTCCTACAATGAGCAGTTCTTC; CDR3 protein: CASSSRQGSSYNEQFF
J gene: TRBJ2-3; V gene: TRBV13; D gene: TRBD2; clone size: .; CDR3 DNA: TGTGCCAGCAGCTTAGGCCTAACGACTAGCGGGGTGACAGATACGCAGTATTTT; CDR3 protein: CASSLGLTTSGVTDTQYF
J gene: TRBJ1-5; V gene: TRBV12-1; D gene: .; clone size: .; CDR3 DNA: TGTGCCAGCAGCTTTGCTGGGGCAGGGAGGCAGGTTAATCAGCCCCAGCATTTT; CDR3 protein: CASSFAGAGRQVNQPQHF
J gene: TRBJ2-1; V gene: TRBV5-1; D gene: TRBD2; clone size: .; CDR3 DNA: TGCGCCAGCAGCTTTGTCGGGAGGAACTACAATGAGCAGTTCTTC; CDR3 protein: CASSFVGRNYNEQFF
J gene: TRBJ1-4; V gene: TRBV7-2; D gene: .; clone size: once; CDR3 DNA: TGTGCCAGCAGCTTAAAGAGTGCAGGGCATGAAAAACTGTTTTTT; CDR3 protein: CASSLKSAGHEKLFF
J gene: TRBJ2-1; V gene: TRBV5-6; D gene: TRBD2; clone size: .; CDR3 DNA: TGTGCCAGCAGCCTTGAGGGCGGGAGTAGATACAATGAGCAGTTCTTC; CDR3 protein: CASSLEGGSRYNEQFF
J gene: TRBJ2-4; V gene: TRBV5-1; D gene: .; clone size: .; CDR3 DNA: TGCGCCAGCAGCTTCTTCCCAAGAGGGTCGAGCAAAAACATTCAGTACTTC; CDR3 protein: CASSFFPRGSSKNIQYF
J gene: TRBJ1-2; V gene: TRBV9; D gene: .; clone size: .; CDR3 DNA: TGTGCCAGCAGCGTAGAAGGACACGGACTGGGTGGCTACACCTTC; CDR3 protein: CASSVEGHGLGGYTF
J gene: TRBJ2-5; V gene: TRBV7-2; D gene: .; clone size: .; CDR3 DNA: TGTGCCAGCAGCTTAGCCGGACTGGTCGAGACCCAGTACTTC; CDR3 protein: CASSLAGLVETQYF
J gene: TRBJ1-5; V gene: TRBV10-3; D gene: .; clone size: .; CDR3 DNA: TGTGCCATCGCCACTGGGGGAGTGAATCAGCCCCAGCATTTT; CDR3 protein: CAIATGGVNQPQHF
J gene: TRBJ2-1; V gene: TRBV2; D gene: TRBD1; clone size: .; CDR3 DNA: TGTGCCAGCAGTGTCGGGGGACAGGGAGTCTATGAGCAGTTCTTC; CDR3 protein: CASSVGGQGVYEQFF
J gene: TRBJ2-7; V gene: TRBV7-2; D gene: TRBD2; clone size: .; CDR3 DNA: TGTGCCAGCAGCTTAGGACTAGCGGGAGCCGAGCAGTACTTC; CDR3 protein: CASSLGLAGAEQYF
J gene: TRBJ1-6; V gene: TRBV30; D gene: .; clone size: .; CDR3 DNA: TGTGCCTGGAGTCCCCCGGGGGCAGGTTCTTCACCCCTCCACTTT; CDR3 protein: CAWSPPGAGSSPLHF
J gene: TRBJ1-2; V gene: TRBV6-4; D gene: .; clone size: .; CDR3 DNA: TGTGCCAGCAGTGATTCACCGGGACCAGAGGGAGGCTACACCTTC; CDR3 protein: CASSDSPGPEGGYTF
J gene: TRBJ2-1; V gene: TRBV5-1; D gene: TRBD1; clone size: once; CDR3 DNA: TGCGCCAGCAGCTTCACCGGGACAGACAATGAGCAGTTCTTC; CDR3 protein: CASSFTGTDNEQFF
J gene: TRBJ2-3; V gene: TRBV6-1; D gene: TRBD2; clone size: .; CDR3 DNA: TGTGCCAGCAGTGAAAAGGTAGCGGGAGGCGCAGCAGATACGCAGTATTTT; CDR3 protein: CASSEKVAGGAADTQYF
J gene: TRBJ2-7; V gene: TRBV10-3; D gene: .; clone size: few; CDR3 DNA: TGTGCCATCAGCGGACCGAGCTCCTACGAGCAGTACTTC; CDR3 protein: CAISGPSSYEQYF